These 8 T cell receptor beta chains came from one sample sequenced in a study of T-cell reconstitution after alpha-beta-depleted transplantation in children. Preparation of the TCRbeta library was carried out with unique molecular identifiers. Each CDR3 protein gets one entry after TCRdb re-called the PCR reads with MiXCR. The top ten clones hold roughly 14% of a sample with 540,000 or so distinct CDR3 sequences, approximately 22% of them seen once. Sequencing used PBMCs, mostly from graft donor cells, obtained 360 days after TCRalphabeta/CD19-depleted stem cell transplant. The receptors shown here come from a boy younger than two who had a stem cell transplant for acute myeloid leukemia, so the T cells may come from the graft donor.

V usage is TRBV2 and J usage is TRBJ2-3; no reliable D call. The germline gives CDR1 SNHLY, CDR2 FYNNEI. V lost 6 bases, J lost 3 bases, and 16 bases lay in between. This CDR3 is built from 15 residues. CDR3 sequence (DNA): TGTGCCAGCAGGATCAGTTTGGGCTATACAGATACGCAGTATTTT. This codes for CASRISLGYTDTQYF. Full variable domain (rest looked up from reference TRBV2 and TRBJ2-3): EPEVTQTPSHQVTQMGQEVILRCVPISNHLYFYWYRQILGQKVEFLVSFYNNEISEKSEIFDDQFSVERPDGSNFTLKIRSTKLEDSAMYFCASRISLGYTDTQYFGPGTRLTVL.

Written as DNA, the CDR3 is TGTGCCAGCAGCCCCGCCGGGGGCGTAGGTCAGCCCCAGCATTTT. The encoded protein is CASSPAGGVGQPQHF. The chain is built from TRBV7-9 and TRBJ1-5, with D possibly being TRBD1 (6 bases). In germline, CDR1 is SEHNR, CDR2 FQNEAQ (reference sequence). CDR3 length equals 15 residues. Trimming stripped 5 bases from V and 6 bases from J, with 17 bases between.

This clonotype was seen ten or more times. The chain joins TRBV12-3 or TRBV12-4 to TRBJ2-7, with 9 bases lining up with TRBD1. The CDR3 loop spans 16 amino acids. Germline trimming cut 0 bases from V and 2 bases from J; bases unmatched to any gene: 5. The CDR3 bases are TGTGCCAGCAGTTTAGCCCCGGGACAGGGACCCTACGAGCAGTACTTC. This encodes CASSLAPGQGPYEQYF.

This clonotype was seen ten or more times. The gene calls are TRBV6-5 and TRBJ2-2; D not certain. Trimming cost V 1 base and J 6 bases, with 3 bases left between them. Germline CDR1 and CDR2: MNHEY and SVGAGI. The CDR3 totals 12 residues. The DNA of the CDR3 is TGTGCCAGCAGTTACTGGGCCGGGGAGCTGTTTTTT. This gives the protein CASSYWAGELFF.

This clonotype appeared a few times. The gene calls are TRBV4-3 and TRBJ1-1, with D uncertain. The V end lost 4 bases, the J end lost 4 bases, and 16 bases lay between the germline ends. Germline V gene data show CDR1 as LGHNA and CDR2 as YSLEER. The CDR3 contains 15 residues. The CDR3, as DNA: TGCGCCAGCAGCCTACAAGTAGGATGGGGCACTGAAGCTTTCTTT. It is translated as CASSLQVGWGTEAFF.

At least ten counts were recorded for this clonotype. CDR3 region: CSVQDGDSFYEQYF. CDR3 coding DNA: TGCAGCGTCCAGGATGGGGACAGTTTCTACGAGCAGTACTTC. The chain is built from TRBV29-1 and TRBJ2-7; the match to TRBD1 covers 7 bases. Per the germline V gene, CDR1 is SQVTM and CDR2 is ANQGSEA. The CDR3 contains 14 residues. After removal of 6 bases from V and 3 bases from J, the junction contained 11 bases not matched to a gene.

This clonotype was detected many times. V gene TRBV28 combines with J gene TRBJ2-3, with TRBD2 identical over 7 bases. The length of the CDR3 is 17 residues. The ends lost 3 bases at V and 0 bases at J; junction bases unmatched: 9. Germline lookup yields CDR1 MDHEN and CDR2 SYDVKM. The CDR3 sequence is CASSFPRGETSTDTQYF. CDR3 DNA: TGTGCCAGCAGTTTCCCTCGGGGGGAAACTAGCACAGATACGCAGTATTTT. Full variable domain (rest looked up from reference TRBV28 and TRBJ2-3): DVKVTQSSRYLVKRTGEKVFLECVQDMDHENMFWYRQDPGLGLRLIYFSYDVKMKEKGDIPEGYSVSREKKERFSLILESASTNQTSMYLCASSFPRGETSTDTQYFGPGTRLTVL.

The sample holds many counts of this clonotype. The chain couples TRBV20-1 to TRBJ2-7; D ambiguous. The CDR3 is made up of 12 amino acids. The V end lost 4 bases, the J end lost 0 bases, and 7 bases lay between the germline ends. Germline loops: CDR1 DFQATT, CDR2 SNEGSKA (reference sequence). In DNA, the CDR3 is TGCAGTGCTAAGGCCAACTCCTACGAGCAGTACGTC. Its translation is CSAKANSYEQYV.